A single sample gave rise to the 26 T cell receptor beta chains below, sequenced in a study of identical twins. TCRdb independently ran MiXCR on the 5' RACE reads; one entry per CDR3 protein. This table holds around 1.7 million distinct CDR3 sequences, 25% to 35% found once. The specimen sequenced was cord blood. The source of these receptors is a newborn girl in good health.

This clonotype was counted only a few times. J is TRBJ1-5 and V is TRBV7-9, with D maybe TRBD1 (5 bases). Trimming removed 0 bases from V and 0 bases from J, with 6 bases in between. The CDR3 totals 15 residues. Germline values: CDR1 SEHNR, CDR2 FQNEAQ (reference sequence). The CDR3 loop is CASSLARDSNQPQHF. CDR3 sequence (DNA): TGTGCCAGCAGCTTAGCCAGGGATAGCAATCAGCCCCAGCATTTT.

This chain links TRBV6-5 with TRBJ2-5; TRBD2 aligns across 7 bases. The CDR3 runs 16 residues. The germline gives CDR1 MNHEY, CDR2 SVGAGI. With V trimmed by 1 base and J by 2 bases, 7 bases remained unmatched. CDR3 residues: CASSYYLADAQETQYF. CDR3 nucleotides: TGTGCCAGCAGTTACTATCTAGCGGACGCACAAGAGACCCAGTACTTC.

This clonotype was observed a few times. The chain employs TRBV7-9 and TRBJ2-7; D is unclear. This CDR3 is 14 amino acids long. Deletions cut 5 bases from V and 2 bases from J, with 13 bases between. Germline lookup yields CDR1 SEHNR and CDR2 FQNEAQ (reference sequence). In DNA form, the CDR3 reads TGTGCCAGCAGCAACTCTGTAGGAACCTACGAGCAGTACTTC. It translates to CASSNSVGTYEQYF.

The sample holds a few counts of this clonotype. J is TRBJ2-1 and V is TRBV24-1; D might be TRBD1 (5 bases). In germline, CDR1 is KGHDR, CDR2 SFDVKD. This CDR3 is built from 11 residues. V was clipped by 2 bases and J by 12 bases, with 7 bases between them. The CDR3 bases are TGTGCCACCAGTGATTATAGGGGGCAGTTCTTC. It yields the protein CATSDYRGQFF.

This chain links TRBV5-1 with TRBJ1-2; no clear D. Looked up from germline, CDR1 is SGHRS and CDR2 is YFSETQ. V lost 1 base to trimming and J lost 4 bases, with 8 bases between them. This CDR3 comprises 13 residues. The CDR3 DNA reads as TGCGCCAGCAGCTTGCACCTCTCCTATGGCTACACCTTC. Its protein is CASSLHLSYGYTF.

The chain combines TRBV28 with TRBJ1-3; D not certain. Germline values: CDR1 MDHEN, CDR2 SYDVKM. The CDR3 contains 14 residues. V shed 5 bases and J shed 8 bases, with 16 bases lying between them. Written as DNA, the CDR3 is TGTGCCAGCAGTCCACGAGGAATCAAGGACACCATATATTTT. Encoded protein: CASSPRGIKDTIYF.

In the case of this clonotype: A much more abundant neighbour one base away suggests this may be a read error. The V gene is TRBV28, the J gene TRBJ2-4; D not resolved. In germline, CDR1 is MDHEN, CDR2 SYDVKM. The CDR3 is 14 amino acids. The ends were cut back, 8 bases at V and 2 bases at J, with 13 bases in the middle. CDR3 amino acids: CASLFRSTKNIQYF. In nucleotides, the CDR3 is TGTGCCAGCTTGTTCCGAAGCACCAAAAACATTCAGTACTTC.

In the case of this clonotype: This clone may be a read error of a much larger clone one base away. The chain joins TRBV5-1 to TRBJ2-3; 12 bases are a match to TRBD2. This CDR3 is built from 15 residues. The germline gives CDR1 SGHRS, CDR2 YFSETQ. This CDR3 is CAGSWTSGDADTQYF. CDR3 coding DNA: TGCGCCGGCAGCTGGACTAGCGGGGACGCAGATACGCAGTATTTT. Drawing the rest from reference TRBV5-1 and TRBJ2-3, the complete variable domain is KAGVTQTPRYLIKTRGQQVTLSCSPISGHRSVSWYQQTPGQGLQFLFEYFSETQRNKGNFPGRFSGRQFSNSRSEMNVSTLELGDSALYLCAGSWTSGDADTQYFGPGTRLTVL.

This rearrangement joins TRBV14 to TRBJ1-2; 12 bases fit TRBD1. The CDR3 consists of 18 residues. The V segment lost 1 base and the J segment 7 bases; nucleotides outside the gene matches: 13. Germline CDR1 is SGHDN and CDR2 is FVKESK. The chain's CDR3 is CASSQGYIGDRGRSGYTF. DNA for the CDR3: TGTGCCAGCAGCCAAGGCTATATCGGGGACAGGGGGCGAAGTGGCTACACCTTC.

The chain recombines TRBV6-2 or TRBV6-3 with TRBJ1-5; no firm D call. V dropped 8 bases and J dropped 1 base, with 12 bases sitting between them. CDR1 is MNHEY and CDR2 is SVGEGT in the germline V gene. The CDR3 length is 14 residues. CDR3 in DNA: TGTGCCAGCGCGTGGGCACAGAGCAATCAGCCCCAGCATTTT. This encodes CASAWAQSNQPQHF.

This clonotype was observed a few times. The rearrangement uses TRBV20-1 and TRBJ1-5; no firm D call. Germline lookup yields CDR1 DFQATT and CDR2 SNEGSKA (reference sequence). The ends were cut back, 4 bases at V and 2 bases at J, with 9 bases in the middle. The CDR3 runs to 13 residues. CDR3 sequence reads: CSATPGGNQPQHF. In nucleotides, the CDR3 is TGCAGTGCTACTCCCGGCGGCAATCAGCCCCAGCATTTT.

This chain's CDR3 is CASSQGDGSSYNEQFF. The CDR3 DNA reads TGCGCCAGCAGCCAAGGGGACGGGAGCTCCTACAATGAGCAGTTCTTC. The rearrangement uses TRBV4-1 and TRBJ2-1; tentatively, D is TRBD2 (6 bases). This CDR3 is 16 amino acids long. Per the germline V gene, CDR1 is MGHRA and CDR2 is YSYEKL. The V gene lost 1 base and the J gene lost 0 bases, with 10 bases spanning the gap.

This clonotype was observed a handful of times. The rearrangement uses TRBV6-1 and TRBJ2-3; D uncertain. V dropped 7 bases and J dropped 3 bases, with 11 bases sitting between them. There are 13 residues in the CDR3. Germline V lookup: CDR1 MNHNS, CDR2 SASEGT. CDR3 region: CASTLARTDTQYF. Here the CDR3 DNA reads TGTGCCAGCACCCTGGCGCGGACAGATACGCAGTATTTT.

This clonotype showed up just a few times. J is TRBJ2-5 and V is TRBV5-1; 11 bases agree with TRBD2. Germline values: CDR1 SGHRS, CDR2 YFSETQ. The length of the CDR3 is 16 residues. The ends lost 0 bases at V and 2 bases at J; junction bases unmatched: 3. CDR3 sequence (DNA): TGCGCCAGCAGCTTGGGACTAGCGGGGCGTCAAGAGACCCAGTACTTC. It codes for CASSLGLAGRQETQYF.

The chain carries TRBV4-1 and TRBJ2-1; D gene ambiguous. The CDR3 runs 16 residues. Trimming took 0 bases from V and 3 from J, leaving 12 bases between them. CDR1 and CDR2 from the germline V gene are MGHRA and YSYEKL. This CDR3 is CASSQDSVSFYNEQFF. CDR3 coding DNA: TGCGCCAGCAGCCAAGATAGTGTCAGTTTCTACAATGAGCAGTTCTTC.

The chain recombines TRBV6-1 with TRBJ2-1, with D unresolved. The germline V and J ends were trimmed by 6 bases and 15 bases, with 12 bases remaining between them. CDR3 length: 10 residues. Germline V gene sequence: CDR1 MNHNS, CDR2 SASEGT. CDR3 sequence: CASRGLSPFF. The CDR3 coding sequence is TGTGCCAGCAGAGGGCTAAGTCCGTTCTTC.

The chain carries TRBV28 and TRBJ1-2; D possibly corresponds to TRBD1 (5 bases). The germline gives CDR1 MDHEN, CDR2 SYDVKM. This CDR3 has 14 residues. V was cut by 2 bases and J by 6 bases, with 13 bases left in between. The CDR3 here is CASSLTGRNHGYTF. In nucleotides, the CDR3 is TGTGCCAGCAGTTTAACGGGACGGAACCATGGCTACACCTTC.

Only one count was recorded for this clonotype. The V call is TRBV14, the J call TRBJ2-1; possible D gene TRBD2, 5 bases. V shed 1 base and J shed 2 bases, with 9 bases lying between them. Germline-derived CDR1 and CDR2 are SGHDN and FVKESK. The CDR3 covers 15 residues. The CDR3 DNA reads TGTGCCAGCAGCCAAGGGACGGGGACCTACAATGAGCAGTTCTTC. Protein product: CASSQGTGTYNEQFF. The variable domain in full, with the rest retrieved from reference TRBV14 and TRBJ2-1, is EAGVTQFPSHSVIEKGQTVTLRCDPISGHDNLYWYRRVMGKEIKFLLHFVKESKQDESGMPNNRFLAERTGGTYSTLKVQPAELEDSGVYFCASSQGTGTYNEQFFGPGTRLTVL.

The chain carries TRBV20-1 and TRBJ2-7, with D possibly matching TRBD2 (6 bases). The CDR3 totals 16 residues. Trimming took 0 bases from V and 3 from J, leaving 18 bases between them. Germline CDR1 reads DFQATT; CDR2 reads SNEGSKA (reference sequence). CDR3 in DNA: TGCAGTGCTAGAGATAGGGGACTTGTTACCAACTACGAGCAGTACTTC. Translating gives CSARDRGLVTNYEQYF.

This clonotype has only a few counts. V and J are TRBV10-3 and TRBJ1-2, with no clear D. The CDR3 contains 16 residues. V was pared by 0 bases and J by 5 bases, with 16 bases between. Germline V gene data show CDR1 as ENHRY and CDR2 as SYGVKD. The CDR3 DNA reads TGTGCCATCAGTGAGTCAGGAACCCCTAGCCTTTATGGCTACACCTTC. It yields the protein CAISESGTPSLYGYTF.

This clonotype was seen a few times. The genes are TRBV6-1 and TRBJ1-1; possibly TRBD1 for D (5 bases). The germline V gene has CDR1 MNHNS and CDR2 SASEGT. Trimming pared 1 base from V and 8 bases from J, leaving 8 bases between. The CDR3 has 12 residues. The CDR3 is CASSEGGMEAFF. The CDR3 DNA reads TGTGCCAGCAGTGAAGGGGGGATGGAAGCTTTCTTT.

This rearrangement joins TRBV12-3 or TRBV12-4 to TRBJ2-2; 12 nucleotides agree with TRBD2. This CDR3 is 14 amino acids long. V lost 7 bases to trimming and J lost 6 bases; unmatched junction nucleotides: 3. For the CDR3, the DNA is TGTGCCAGCAAGACTAGCGGGAGCCCCGGGGAGCTGTTTTTT. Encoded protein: CASKTSGSPGELFF.

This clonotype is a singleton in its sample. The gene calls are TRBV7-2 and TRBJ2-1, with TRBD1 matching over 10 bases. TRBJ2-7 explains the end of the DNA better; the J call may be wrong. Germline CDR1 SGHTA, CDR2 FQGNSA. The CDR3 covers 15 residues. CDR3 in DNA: TGTGCCAGCAGCGTACATCGGACAGGGGGGAATGAGCAGTACTTC. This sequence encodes CASSVHRTGGNEQYF.

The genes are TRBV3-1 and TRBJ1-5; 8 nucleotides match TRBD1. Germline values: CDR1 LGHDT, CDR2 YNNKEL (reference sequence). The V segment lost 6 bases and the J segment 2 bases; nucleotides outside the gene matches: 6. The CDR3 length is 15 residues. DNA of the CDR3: TGTGCCAGCAGAAAGACAGGGGATCGCAATCAGCCCCAGCATTTT. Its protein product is CASRKTGDRNQPQHF.

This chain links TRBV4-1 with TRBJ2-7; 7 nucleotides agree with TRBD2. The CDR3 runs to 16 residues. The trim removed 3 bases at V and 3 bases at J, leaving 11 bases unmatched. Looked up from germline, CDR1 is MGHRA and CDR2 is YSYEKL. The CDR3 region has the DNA TGCGCCAGCAGCCAGTTACTAGCGTCTCCTTACTACGAGCAGTACTTC. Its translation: CASSQLLASPYYEQYF.

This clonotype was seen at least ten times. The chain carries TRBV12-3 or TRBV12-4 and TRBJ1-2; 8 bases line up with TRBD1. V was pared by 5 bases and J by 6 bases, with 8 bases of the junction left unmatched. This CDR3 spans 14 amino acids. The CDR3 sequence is CASSPQTGGHGYTF. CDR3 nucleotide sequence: TGTGCCAGCAGTCCCCAAACAGGGGGTCATGGCTACACCTTC.